This record looks at one T cell receptor (beta chain) sequence and its context. These data belong to a study of blood T cell repertoires in COVID-19. Profiling relied on immunoSEQ multiplex PCR, and the TCRdb table lists in-frame clones only, not all of them. The sample consists of 330,000 or so clones, roughly 86% of them appearing once. Study members were between 18 and 89 years old and lived in 24 US regions. Per germline, CDR1 MNHEY and CDR2 SMNVEV (reference sequence). CDR3 length equals 16 residues. J lost 0 bases, V lost 6 bases, and 7 bases had no gene match. The origin of this receptor is a man aged 40-50 years in a cohort exposed to, infected with or recovered from COVID-19 (not recorded which). The V call is TRBV27, the J call TRBJ2-3; 9 bases are shared with TRBD1. The sequenced sample was PBMCs or T cells enriched from blood (not recorded which). For the CDR3, the DNA is TGTGCCAGCAGGTCCGCCGGGACAGGGAGCACAGATACGCAGTATTTT. It codes for CASRSAGTGSTDTQYF.